This entry lists 9 T cell receptor beta chains sequenced from one sample in a study of CD8 T cells in ankylosing spondylitis. TCRdb ran MiXCR on the 5' RACE reads and lists one entry per CDR3 protein. The sample consists of under 400,000 distinct CDR3 sequences, around a tenth of them appearing once. Material for sequencing was blood, either unsorted or a sorted T cell fraction (not recorded which). All receptors derive from a female donor with ankylosing spondylitis or in good health (not recorded which).

The V gene is TRBV10-2, the J gene TRBJ2-7, with 7 bases aligning to TRBD1. CDR1 is WSHSY and CDR2 is SAAADI in the germline V gene. The CDR3 loop spans 15 amino acids. V dropped 1 base and J dropped 2; count of bases not matched to a gene: 5. The CDR3 sequence: CASSEFWDRAYEQYF. CDR3 DNA sequence: TGCGCCAGCAGTGAGTTTTGGGACAGAGCCTACGAGCAGTACTTC.

The sample holds many counts of this clonotype. V is TRBV5-1 and J is TRBJ2-5, with 11 bases lining up with TRBD2. Per the germline V gene, CDR1 is SGHRS and CDR2 is YFSETQ. V was clipped by 1 base and J by 2 bases; unmatched bases: 7. This CDR3 has 17 amino acids. The CDR3 DNA follows: TGCGCCAGCAGCTTGTGGTTGACTAGCGGGGTACAAGAGACCCAGTACTTC. It translates to CASSLWLTSGVQETQYF.

On this clonotype itself: This sequence may be a read error, since a much larger clone differs from it by one base. The gene calls are TRBV20-1 and TRBJ2-7, with D tentatively TRBD1 (6 bases). From germline, CDR1 is DFQATT and CDR2 SNEGSKA (reference sequence). The CDR3 consists of 12 residues. Trimming left V 5 bases short and J 8 bases short, with 16 bases between. The CDR3 protein is CSAPDSEYKQYF. In DNA, the CDR3 is TGCAGTGCTCCGGACAGCGAATACAAGCAGTACTTC.

This chain uses TRBV9 with TRBJ1-6; TRBD1 is a possible D gene (5 bases). V lost 5 bases to trimming and J lost 9 bases, with 21 bases between them. The CDR3 consists of 16 residues. Germline loops: CDR1 SGDLS, CDR2 YYNGEE. The CDR3 protein is CASSPQGGRRSSPLHF. CDR3 coding DNA: TGTGCCAGCAGTCCGCAGGGTGGCCGGAGGAGTTCACCCCTCCACTTT.

This clonotype showed up many times. The chain couples TRBV3-1 to TRBJ2-7, with 7 bases lining up with TRBD2. Germline loops: CDR1 LGHDT, CDR2 YNNKEL (reference sequence). J was trimmed by 5 bases and V by 1 base; bases with no gene match: 5. This CDR3 spans 14 amino acids. CDR3 region: CASSQGTSSHEQYF. CDR3 DNA: TGTGCCAGCAGCCAAGGGACTAGTTCTCACGAGCAGTACTTC.

This rearrangement joins TRBV6-1 to TRBJ2-1, with 8 bases identical to TRBD2. Per germline, CDR1 MNHNS and CDR2 SASEGT. The CDR3 has 14 residues. After removal of 7 bases from V and 6 bases from J, the junction contained 8 bases not matched to a gene. CDR3 amino acids: CASMWAGGSNEQFF. CDR3 nucleotides: TGTGCCAGCATGTGGGCGGGGGGTTCCAATGAGCAGTTCTTC.

This clonotype has ten or more counts. This chain connects TRBV27 to TRBJ2-1; D is ambiguous. The germline CDR1 and CDR2 sequences are MNHEY and SMNVEV (reference sequence). V shed 10 bases and J shed 5 bases, with 9 bases lying between them. The CDR3 loop spans 11 amino acids. This chain's CDR3 is CATFRDNEQFF. CDR3 sequence (DNA): TGTGCCACCTTCCGAGACAATGAGCAGTTCTTC.

J is TRBJ1-2 and V is TRBV7-6, with 8 bases fitting TRBD1. Germline CDR1 reads SGHVS; CDR2 reads FNYEAQ. The CDR3 totals 15 residues. V was pared by 1 base and J by 7 bases, with 8 bases of the junction left unmatched. DNA for the CDR3: TGTGCCAGCAGCTTAGGAACAGGGGGGAGCGGTGGCTACACCTTC. It translates to CASSLGTGGSGGYTF.

This clonotype was counted many times. The chain has TRBV6-2 or TRBV6-3 and TRBJ1-5; D might be TRBD1 (5 bases). Trimming removed 2 bases at V and 3 bases at J, with 5 bases between. The CDR3 contains 13 residues. CDR1 and CDR2 from the germline V gene are MNHEY and SVGEGT. The CDR3 sequence is CASSYGANQPQHF. The CDR3 DNA reads as TGTGCCAGCAGTTACGGGGCCAATCAGCCCCAGCATTTT.